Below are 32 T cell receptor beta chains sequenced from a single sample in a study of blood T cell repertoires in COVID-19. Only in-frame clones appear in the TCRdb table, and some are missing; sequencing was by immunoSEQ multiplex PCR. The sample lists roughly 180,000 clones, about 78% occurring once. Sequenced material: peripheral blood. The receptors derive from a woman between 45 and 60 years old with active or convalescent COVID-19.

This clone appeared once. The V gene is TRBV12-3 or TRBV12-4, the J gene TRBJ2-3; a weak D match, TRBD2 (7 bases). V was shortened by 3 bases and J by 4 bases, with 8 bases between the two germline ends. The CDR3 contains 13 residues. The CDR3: CASSLGGPDTQYF. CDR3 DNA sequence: TGTGCCAGCAGTTTGGGGGGGCCAGATACGCAGTATTTT.

CDR3 in amino acids: CASSFLGQGAGEDTQYF. The DNA of the CDR3 is TGTGCCAGCAGCTTCCTTGGACAGGGGGCGGGGGAAGATACGCAGTATTTT. The V and J genes are TRBV11-2 and TRBJ2-3, with TRBD1 matching over 11 bases. This CDR3 region has 17 residues. V dropped 3 bases and J dropped 5; count of bases not matched to a gene: 10. Per the germline V gene, CDR1 is SGHAT and CDR2 is FQNNGV.

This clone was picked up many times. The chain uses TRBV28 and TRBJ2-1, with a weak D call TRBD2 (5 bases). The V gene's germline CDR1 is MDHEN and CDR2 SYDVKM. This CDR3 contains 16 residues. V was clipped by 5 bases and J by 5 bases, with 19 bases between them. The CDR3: CASSPRHSGWDNEQFF. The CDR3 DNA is TGTGCCAGCAGTCCGCGACACTCGGGATGGGACAATGAGCAGTTCTTC. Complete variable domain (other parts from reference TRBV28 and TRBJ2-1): DVKVTQSSRYLVKRTGEKVFLECVQDMDHENMFWYRQDPGLGLRLIYFSYDVKMKEKGDIPEGYSVSREKKERFSLILESASTNQTSMYLCASSPRHSGWDNEQFFGPGTRLTVL.

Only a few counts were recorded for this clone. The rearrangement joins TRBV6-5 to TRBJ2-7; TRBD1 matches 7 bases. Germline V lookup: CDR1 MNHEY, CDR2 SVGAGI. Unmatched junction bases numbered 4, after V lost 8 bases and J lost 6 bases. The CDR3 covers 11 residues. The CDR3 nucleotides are TGTGCCAGCGACAGGGTCGGCGAGCAGTACTTC. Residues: CASDRVGEQYF.

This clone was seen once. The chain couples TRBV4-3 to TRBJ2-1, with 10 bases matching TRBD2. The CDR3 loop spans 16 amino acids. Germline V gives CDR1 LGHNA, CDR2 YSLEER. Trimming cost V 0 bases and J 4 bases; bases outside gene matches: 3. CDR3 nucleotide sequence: TGCGCCAGCAGCCAAGAAGCGGGAGGGACTTACAATGAGCAGTTCTTC. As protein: CASSQEAGGTYNEQFF.

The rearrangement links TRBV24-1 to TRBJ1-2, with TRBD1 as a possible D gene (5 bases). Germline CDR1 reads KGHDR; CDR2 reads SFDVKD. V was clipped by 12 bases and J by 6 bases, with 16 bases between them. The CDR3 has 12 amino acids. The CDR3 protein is CAPGGKMDGYTF. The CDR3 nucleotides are TGTGCCCCCGGGGGGAAAATGGATGGCTACACCTTC.

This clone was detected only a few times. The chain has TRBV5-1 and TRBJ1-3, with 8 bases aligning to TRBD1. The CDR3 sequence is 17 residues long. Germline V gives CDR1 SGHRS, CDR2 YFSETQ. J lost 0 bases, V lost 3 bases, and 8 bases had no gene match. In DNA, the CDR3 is TGCGCCAGCAGCTACCAGGGGGCCCAAGGCTCTGGAAACACCATATATTTT. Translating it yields CASSYQGAQGSGNTIYF.

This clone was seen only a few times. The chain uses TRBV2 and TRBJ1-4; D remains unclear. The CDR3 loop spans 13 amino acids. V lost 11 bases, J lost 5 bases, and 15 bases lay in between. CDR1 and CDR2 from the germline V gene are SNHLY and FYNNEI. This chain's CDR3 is CARRASGNEKLFF. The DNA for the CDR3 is TGTGCCCGTCGGGCCAGCGGGAATGAAAAACTGTTTTTT.

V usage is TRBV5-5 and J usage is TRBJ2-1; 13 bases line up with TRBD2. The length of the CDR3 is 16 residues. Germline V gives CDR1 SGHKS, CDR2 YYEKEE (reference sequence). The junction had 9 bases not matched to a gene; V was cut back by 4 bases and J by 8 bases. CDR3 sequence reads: CASSDLTSGGAYEQFF. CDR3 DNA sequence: TGTGCCAGCAGCGACCTAACTAGCGGGGGGGCCTATGAGCAGTTCTTC.

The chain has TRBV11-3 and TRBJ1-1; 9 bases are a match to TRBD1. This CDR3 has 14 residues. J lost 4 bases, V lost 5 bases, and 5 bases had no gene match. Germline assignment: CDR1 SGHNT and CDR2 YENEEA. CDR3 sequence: CASSTGTGPTEAFF. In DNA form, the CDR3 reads TGTGCCAGCAGCACCGGGACAGGGCCCACTGAAGCTTTCTTT.

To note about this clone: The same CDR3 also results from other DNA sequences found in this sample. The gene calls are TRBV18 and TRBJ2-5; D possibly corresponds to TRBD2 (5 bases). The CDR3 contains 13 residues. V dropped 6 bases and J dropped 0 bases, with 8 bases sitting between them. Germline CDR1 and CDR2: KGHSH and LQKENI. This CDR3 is CASSPGYQETQYF. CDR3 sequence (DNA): TGTGCCAGCTCTCCGGGGTACCAAGAGACCCAGTACTTC. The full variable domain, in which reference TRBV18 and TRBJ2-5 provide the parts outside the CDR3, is NAGVMQNPRHLVRRRGQEARLRCSPMKGHSHVYWYRQLPEEGLKFMVYLQKENIIDESGMPKERFSAEFPKEGPSILRIQQVVRGDSAAYFCASSPGYQETQYFGPGTRLLVL.

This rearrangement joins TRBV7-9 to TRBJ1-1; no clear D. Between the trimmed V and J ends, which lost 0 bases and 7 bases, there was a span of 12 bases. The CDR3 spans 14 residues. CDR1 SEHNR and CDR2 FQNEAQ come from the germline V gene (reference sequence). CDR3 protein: CASSLAVAGGEAFF. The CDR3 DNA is TGTGCCAGCAGCTTAGCGGTGGCAGGAGGTGAAGCTTTCTTT.

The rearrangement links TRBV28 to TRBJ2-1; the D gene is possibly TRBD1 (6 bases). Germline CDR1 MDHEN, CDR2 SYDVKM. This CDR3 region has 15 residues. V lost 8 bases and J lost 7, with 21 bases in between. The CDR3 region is CASSSGDTSRNEQFF. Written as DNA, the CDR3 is TGTGCCAGCTCCTCCGGGGACACTTCCAGGAATGAGCAGTTCTTC.

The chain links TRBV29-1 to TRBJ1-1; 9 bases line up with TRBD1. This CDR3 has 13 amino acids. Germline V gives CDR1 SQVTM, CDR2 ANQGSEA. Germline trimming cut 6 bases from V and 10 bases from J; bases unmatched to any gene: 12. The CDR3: CSVGRTGERTAFF. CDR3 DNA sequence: TGCAGCGTCGGTCGGACAGGGGAACGCACAGCTTTCTTT.

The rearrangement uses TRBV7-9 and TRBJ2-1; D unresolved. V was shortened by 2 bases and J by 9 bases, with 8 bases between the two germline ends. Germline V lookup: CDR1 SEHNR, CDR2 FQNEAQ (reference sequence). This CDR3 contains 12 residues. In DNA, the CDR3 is TGTGCCAGCAGCTTACGAGACACTGAGCAGTTCTTC. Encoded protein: CASSLRDTEQFF.

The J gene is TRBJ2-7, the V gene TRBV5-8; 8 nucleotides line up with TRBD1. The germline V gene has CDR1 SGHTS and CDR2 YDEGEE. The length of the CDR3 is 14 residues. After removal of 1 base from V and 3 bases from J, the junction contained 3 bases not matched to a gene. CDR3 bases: TGTGCCAGCAGCTTGACAGGGGGATTCTACGAGCAGTACTTC. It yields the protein CASSLTGGFYEQYF.

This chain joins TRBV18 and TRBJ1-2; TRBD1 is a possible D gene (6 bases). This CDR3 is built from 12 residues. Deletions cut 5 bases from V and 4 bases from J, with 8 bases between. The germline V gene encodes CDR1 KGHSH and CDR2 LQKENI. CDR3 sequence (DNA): TGTGCCAGCTCAGCGGACAGCTATGGCTACACCTTC. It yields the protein CASSADSYGYTF.

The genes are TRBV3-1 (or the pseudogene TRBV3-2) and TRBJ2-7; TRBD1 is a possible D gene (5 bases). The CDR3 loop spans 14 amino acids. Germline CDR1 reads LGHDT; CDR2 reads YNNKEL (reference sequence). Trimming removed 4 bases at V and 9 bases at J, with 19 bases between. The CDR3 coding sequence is TGTGCCAGCAGCCCGCAGGGTGCCCTTGGCGGGCAGTACTTC. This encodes CASSPQGALGGQYF.

The CDR3 here is CASSRGLARGGPEQYF. CDR3 DNA sequence: TGCGCCAGCAGCCGGGGACTAGCTAGGGGCGGCCCTGAGCAGTACTTC. The rearrangement links TRBV5-1 to TRBJ2-7; 9 nucleotides match TRBD2. After removal of 4 bases from V and 7 bases from J, the junction contained 15 bases not matched to a gene. The CDR3 length is 16 residues. CDR1 and CDR2 from the germline V gene are SGHRS and YFSETQ.

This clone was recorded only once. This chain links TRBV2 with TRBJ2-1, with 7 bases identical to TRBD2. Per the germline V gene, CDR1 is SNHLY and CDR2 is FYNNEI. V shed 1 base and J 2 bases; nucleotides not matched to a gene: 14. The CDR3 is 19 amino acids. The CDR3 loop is CASSEGGSGWRGAYNEQFF. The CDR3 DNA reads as TGTGCCAGCAGTGAAGGGGGTAGCGGGTGGCGAGGGGCCTACAATGAGCAGTTCTTC.

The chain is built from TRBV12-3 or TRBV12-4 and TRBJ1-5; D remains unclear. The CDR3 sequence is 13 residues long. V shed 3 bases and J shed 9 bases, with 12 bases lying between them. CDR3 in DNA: TGTGCCAGCAGTTTCGGGGATTTGAGGCCCCAGCATTTT. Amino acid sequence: CASSFGDLRPQHF.

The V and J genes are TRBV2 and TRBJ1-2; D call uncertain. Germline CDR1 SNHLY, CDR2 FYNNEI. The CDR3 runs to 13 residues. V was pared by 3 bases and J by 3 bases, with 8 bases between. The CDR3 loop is CASSEEDDYGYTF. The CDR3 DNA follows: TGTGCCAGCAGTGAGGAGGACGACTATGGCTACACCTTC.

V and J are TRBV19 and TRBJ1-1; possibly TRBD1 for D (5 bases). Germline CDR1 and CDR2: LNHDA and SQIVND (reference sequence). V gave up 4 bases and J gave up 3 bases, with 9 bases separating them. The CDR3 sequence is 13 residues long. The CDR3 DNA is TGTGCCAGTAGTAGAGCGGGGGACACTGAAGCTTTCTTT. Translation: CASSRAGDTEAFF.

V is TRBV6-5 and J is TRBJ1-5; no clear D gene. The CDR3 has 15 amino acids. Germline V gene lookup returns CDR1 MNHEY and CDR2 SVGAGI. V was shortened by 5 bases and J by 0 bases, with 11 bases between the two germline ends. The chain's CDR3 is CASSHGVLSNQPQHF. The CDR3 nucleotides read TGTGCCAGCAGTCACGGGGTTCTTAGCAATCAGCCCCAGCATTTT.

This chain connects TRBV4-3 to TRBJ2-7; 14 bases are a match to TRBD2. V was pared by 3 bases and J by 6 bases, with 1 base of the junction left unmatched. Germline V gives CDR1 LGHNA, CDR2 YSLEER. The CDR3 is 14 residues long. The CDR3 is CASSQTSGRGEQYF. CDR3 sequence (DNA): TGCGCCAGCAGCCAGACTAGCGGGAGGGGCGAGCAGTACTTC.

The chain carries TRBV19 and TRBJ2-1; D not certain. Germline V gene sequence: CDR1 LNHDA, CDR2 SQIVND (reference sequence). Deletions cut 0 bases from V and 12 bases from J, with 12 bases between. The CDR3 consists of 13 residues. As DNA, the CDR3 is TGTGCCAGTAGTATAGATCTAGAAGAGCGGCAGTTCTTC. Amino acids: CASSIDLEERQFF.

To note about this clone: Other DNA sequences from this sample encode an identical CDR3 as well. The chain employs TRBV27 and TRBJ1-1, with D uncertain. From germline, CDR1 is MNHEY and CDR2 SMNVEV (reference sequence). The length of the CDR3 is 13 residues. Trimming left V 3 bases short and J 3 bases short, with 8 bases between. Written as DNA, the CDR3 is TGTGCCAGCAGTTTTGAGGGCGACACTGAAGCTTTCTTT. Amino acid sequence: CASSFEGDTEAFF.

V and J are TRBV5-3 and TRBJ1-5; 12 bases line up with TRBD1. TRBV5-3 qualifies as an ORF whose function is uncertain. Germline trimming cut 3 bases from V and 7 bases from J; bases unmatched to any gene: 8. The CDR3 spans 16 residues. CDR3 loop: CARSWGGTGGFQPQHF. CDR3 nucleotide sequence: TGTGCCAGAAGCTGGGGTGGGACAGGGGGCTTCCAGCCCCAGCATTTT.

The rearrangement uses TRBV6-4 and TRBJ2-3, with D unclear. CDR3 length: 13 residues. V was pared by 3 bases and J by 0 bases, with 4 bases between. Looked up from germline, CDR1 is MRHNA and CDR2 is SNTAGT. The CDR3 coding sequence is TGTGCCAGCAGTGAATCTAGCACAGATACGCAGTATTTT. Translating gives CASSESSTDTQYF.

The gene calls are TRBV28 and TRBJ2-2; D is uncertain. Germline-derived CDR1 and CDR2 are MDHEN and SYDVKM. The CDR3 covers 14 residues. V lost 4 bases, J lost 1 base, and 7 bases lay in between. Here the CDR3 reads CASSSPGNTGELFF. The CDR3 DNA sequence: TGTGCCAGCAGTTCCCCCGGGAACACCGGGGAGCTGTTTTTT. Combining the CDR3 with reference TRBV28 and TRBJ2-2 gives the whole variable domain DVKVTQSSRYLVKRTGEKVFLECVQDMDHENMFWYRQDPGLGLRLIYFSYDVKMKEKGDIPEGYSVSREKKERFSLILESASTNQTSMYLCASSSPGNTGELFFGEGSRLTVL.

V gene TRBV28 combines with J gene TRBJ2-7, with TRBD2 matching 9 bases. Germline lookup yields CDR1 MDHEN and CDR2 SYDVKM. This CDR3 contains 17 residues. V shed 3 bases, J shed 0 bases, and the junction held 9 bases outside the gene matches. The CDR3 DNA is TGTGCCAGCAGTTTTCATTCCAGCGGGAGGTTCTCCTACGAGCAGTACTTC. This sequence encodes CASSFHSSGRFSYEQYF.

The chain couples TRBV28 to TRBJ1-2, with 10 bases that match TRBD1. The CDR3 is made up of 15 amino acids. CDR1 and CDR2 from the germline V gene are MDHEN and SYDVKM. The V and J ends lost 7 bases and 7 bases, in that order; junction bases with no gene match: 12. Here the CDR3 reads CASKVPTGGARGYTF. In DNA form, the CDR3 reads TGTGCCAGCAAAGTTCCGACAGGGGGCGCCCGTGGCTACACCTTC.